The present T cell receptor beta chain was sequenced within a study of cytomegalovirus exposure and HLA in healthy donors. The study, taken as a whole, reports: Later analysis identified a missense DCLRE1C variant that was linked to TCR beta V- and J-gene trimming. In a later analysis, specific HLA alleles were associated with 15,000 to 20,000 TCR beta sequences at a 0.05 false discovery rate. Roughly uniform depth of sequencing across donors was assumed in presence/absence analyses.

Primers for the PCR totalled 60 Vbeta and 13 Jbeta. The table came from immunoSEQ multiplex PCR; TCRdb's copy has only in-frame clones and leaves some out. The data contain approximately 100,000 clones, over 70% of them singletons. For this clone: The antigen remains unidentified.

Healthy people donating bone marrow made up the donors. This sequence was found in a man aged 45-60 years in good health and CMV-seronegative. The material sequenced was PBMCs.

In DNA, the CDR3 is TGTGCCAGTAGTATGGACAGGGGAAGGCCCCAGCATTTT. This encodes CASSMDRGRPQHF. V is TRBV19 and J is TRBJ1-5, with TRBD1 matching over 9 bases. The CDR3 loop spans 13 amino acids. Trimming removed 3 bases from V and 9 bases from J; junction bases left unmatched: 3. Germline CDR1 and CDR2: LNHDA and SQIVND (reference sequence).